This TCR beta chain was sequenced in a study of cytomegalovirus exposure and HLA in healthy donors. Repertoires were generated with immunoSEQ multiplex PCR, while TCRdb's copy carries only in-frame clones and drops some. Here the sample spans roughly 150,000 clones, around four fifths being singletons. From germline, CDR1 is SGHRS and CDR2 YFSETQ. This CDR3 region has 11 residues. V was clipped by 6 bases and J by 4 bases, with 8 bases between them. The V call is TRBV5-1, the J call TRBJ2-7; D not certain. This TCR was recovered from a man aged 25 to 40 in good health and CMV-seropositive. Sequences were obtained from PBMCs. CDR3: CASKENYEQYF. The CDR3 nucleotides are TGCGCCAGCAAGGAGAATTACGAGCAGTACTTC.